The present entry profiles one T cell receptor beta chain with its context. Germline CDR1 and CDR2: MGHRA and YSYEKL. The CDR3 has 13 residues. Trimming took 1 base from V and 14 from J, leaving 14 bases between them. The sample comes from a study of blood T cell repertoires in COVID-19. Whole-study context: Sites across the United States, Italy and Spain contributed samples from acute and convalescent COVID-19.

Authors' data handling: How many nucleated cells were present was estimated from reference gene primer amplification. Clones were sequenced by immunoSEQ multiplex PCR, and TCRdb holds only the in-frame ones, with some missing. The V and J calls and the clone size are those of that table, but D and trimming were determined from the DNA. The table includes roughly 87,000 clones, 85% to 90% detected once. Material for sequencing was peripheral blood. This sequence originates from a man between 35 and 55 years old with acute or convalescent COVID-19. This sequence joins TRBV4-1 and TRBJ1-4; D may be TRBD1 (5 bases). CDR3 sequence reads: CASSQGGPGELFF. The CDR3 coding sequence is TGCGCCAGCAGCCAAGGGGGACCGGGAGAGCTGTTTTTT.